The next 9 T cell receptor beta chains were all read from a single sample in a study of control samples from healthy donors and cancer patients. Data came from immunoSEQ multiplex PCR; TCRdb stores just in-frame clones and leaves some out. The sample has about 150,000 clones, roughly 94% seen once; the top ten hold about 5.6%. The sample was blood. These receptors all come from a man aged 35-49 years in good health.

V is TRBV11-2 and J is TRBJ1-6; 8 bases fit TRBD1. The CDR3 totals 17 residues. V shed 5 bases, J shed 1 base, and the junction held 7 bases outside the gene matches. The germline CDR1 and CDR2 sequences are SGHAT and FQNNGV. The CDR3 DNA is TGTGCCAGCAGCCTCGGACAGGGAGGATCCTATAATTCACCCCTCCACTTT. Amino acid sequence: CASSLGQGGSYNSPLHF.

The V and J genes are TRBV9 and TRBJ2-5, with 9 bases matching TRBD1. Germline V gene lookup returns CDR1 SGDLS and CDR2 YYNGEE. The CDR3 runs 14 residues. Trimming cost V 2 bases and J 2 bases; bases outside gene matches: 1. The DNA for the CDR3 is TGTGCCAGCAGCGTCGGACAGGGGCAAGAGACCCAGTACTTC. Translating gives CASSVGQGQETQYF.

This chain joins TRBV7-2 and TRBJ2-1; D may be TRBD1 or TRBD2 (5 bases each). The V end lost 4 bases, the J end lost 7 bases, and 14 bases lay between the germline ends. The CDR3 has 14 residues. CDR1 and CDR2 from the germline V gene are SGHTA and FQGNSA. CDR3 DNA: TGTGCCAGCAGCTCAGGGCCCCGAGGGAATGAGCAGTTCTTC. It encodes CASSSGPRGNEQFF. The whole variable domain, remainder taken from reference TRBV7-2 and TRBJ2-1, is GAGVSQSPSNKVTEKGKDVELRCDPISGHTALYWYRQSLGQGLEFLIYFQGNSAPDKSGLPSDRFSAERTGGSVSTLTIQRTQQEDSAVYLCASSSGPRGNEQFFGPGTRLTVL.

V gene TRBV5-6 combines with J gene TRBJ2-1; 12 nucleotides match TRBD1. In germline, CDR1 is SGHDT, CDR2 YYEEEE. Trimming took 2 bases from V and 7 from J; bases not matched to a gene: 4. The CDR3 runs to 15 residues. DNA of the CDR3: TGTGCCAGCAGCTTTGGGACAGGGGGCCTAAATGAGCAGTTCTTC. As protein: CASSFGTGGLNEQFF.

The chain links TRBV6-5 to TRBJ1-5; D is undetermined. Germline V gene data show CDR1 as MNHEY and CDR2 as SVGAGI. V was trimmed by 2 bases and J by 5 bases, leaving 10 bases between them. The CDR3 runs to 14 residues. DNA for the CDR3: TGTGCCAGCAGTTACGACCCGGCGCATCAGCCCCAGCATTTT. As protein: CASSYDPAHQPQHF.

The V gene is TRBV28, the J gene TRBJ1-1; D remains ambiguous. This CDR3 spans 14 amino acids. Germline CDR1 and CDR2: MDHEN and SYDVKM. Trimming shortened V by 3 bases and J by 1 base, and 9 bases separated the two germline ends. CDR3 region: CASSFRESNTEAFF. The CDR3 region has the DNA TGTGCCAGCAGTTTTCGGGAGTCGAACACTGAAGCTTTCTTT. Looking up the rest from reference TRBV28 and TRBJ1-1 gives the full variable domain: DVKVTQSSRYLVKRTGEKVFLECVQDMDHENMFWYRQDPGLGLRLIYFSYDVKMKEKGDIPEGYSVSREKKERFSLILESASTNQTSMYLCASSFRESNTEAFFGQGTRLTVV.

This chain connects TRBV13 to TRBJ1-2; 7 nucleotides match TRBD1. CDR3 size: 14 residues. The V gene's germline CDR1 is PRHDT and CDR2 FYEKMQ (reference sequence). V lost 0 bases, J lost 3 bases, and 1 base stayed unmatched. The CDR3 nucleotides read TGTGCCAGCAGCTTAGGTACAGGGGACTATGGCTACACCTTC. It codes for CASSLGTGDYGYTF.

In this sample, this clone turned up once. The chain recombines TRBV9 with TRBJ2-3; D is possibly TRBD1 (5 bases). The CDR3 runs to 13 residues. Germline lookup yields CDR1 SGDLS and CDR2 YYNGEE. Trimming cost V 2 bases and J 10 bases, with 14 bases left between them. This CDR3 reads CASSVTGQQAQYF. The CDR3 DNA follows: TGTGCCAGCAGCGTGACCGGACAACAGGCGCAGTATTTT.

Only a few counts were recorded for this clone. The V gene is TRBV18, the J gene TRBJ2-7, with D unresolved. The CDR3 extends over 14 amino acids. Germline values: CDR1 KGHSH, CDR2 LQKENI. Between the trimmed V and J ends, which lost 3 bases and 2 bases, there was a span of 11 bases. For the CDR3, the DNA is TGTGCCAGCTCACCCGGGCCACGGGCCTACGAGCAGTACTTC. Translation: CASSPGPRAYEQYF.